The clone carrying this T cell receptor (beta chain) was observed at least ten times. These data originate in a study of blood T cell repertoires in COVID-19. Method: immunoSEQ multiplex PCR; TCRdb's copy keeps in-frame clones and lacks some. Of 25,000 to 30,000 clones in the sample, 81% were seen once. There are 15 residues in the CDR3. Per the germline V gene, CDR1 is SGDLS and CDR2 is YYNGEE. The junction had 6 bases not matched to a gene; V was cut back by 4 bases and J by 7 bases. The sequence was obtained from a man aged 50-60 years with active or convalescent COVID-19. The chain combines TRBV9 with TRBJ2-7; the match to TRBD2 covers 15 bases. Sequenced sample: peripheral blood. The CDR3 here is CASSFGTSGGLEQYF. In DNA, the CDR3 is TGTGCCAGCAGCTTCGGGACTAGCGGGGGGCTAGAGCAGTACTTC.